Here is one T cell receptor (beta chain) with its context. Its antigen is undetermined. Within the sample, other DNA sequences also encode this same CDR3. The assay was immunoSEQ multiplex PCR, and TCRdb's table has in-frame clones only and misses some. The data contain tens of thousands of clones, more than 85% of them singletons. Germline V gives CDR1 SGDLS, CDR2 YYNGEE. Trimming removed 4 bases from V and 4 bases from J, with 14 bases in between. The CDR3 runs to 14 residues. This sample was taken from a study of chemoradiotherapy in HPV16-positive cancers. Study-level points and caveats: In HPV16-positive patients, HPV-responsive T-cell expansion tracked better recurrence-free survival. Non-HPV-specific T cells did not expand in tumors during treatment, whereas candidate HPV-specific clones and E7-related motifs did. Only a couple of HPV16-positive patients supplied the functional HPV-specificity definition.

Samples were taken several times over chemoradiotherapy. The sample was blood, taken from a patient who underwent chemoradiotherapy. The sequence was obtained from a human donor with HPV-associated anogenital cancer. The chain joins TRBV9 to TRBJ1-2; possible D gene TRBD1, 5 bases. Here the CDR3 DNA reads TGTGCCAGCAGCTCAGGTGGGGGTCCCTATGGCTACACCTTC. Its translation: CASSSGGGPYGYTF.